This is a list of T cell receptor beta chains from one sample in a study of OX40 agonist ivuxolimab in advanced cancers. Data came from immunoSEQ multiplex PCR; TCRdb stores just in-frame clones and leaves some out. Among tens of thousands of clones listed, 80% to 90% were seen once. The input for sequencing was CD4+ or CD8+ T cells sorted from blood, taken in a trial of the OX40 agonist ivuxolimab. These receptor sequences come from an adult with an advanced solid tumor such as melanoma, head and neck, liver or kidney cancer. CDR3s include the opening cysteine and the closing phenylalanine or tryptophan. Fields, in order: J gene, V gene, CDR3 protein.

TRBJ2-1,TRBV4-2,CASSHRGVSNEQFF
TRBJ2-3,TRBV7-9,CASSLAGVVDTQYF
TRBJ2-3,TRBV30,CAWSDRTGRVWTDTQYF
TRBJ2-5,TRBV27,CASSLSVGGRETQYF
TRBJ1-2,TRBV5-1,CASSAGLVAYTF
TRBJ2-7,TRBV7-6,CASSSQGQGVYEQYF
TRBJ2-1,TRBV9,CASSLSGSFPHEQFF
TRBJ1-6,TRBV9,CASSVGVSNSPLHF
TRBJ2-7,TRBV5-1,CASSLLGYEQYF
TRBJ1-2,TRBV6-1,CASRAGTGNYGYTF
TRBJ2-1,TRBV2,CASVTGTSNEQFF
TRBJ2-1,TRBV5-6,CASSSYNEQFF
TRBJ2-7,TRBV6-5,CASSPKAAYEQYF
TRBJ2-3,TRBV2,CASTRGSGTDTQYF
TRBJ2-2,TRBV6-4,CASSPGTGDVGELFF
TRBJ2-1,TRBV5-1,CASSLYGSSYNEQFF
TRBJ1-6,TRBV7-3,CASSPSGTQYNSPLHF
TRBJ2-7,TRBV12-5,CASGSLGTSGGIYEQYF
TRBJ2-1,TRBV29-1,CSYQRILSNEQFF
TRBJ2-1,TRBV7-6,CASSRVGGHSYNEQFF
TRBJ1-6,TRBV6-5,CASSRQGSGSPLHF
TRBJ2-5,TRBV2,CASSRDRVETQYF
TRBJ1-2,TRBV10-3,CAIMGQINYGYTF
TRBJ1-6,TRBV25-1,CASSGFPDRGYNSPLHF
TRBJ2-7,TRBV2,CASSEGGRQYF
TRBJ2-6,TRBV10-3,CAISDRDYRGTGVSGANVLTF
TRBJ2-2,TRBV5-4,CASSPGSGNTGELFF
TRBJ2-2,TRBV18,CASSPETANTGELFF
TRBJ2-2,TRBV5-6,CASSLIRTINGELFF
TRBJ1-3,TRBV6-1,CASSEVPLRGTIYF
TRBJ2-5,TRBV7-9,CASSTVIAGRGETQYF
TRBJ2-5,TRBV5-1,CASSLVQPQETQYF
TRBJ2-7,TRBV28,CASTTSGTYEQYF
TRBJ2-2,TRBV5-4,CASSLGLQNTGELFF
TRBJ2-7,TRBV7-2,CASSLGEGWGEQYF
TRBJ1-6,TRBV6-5,CASSYFGGPPLHF
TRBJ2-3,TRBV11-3,CASREVGFLDTQYF
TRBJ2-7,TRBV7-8,CASSLFSYEQYF
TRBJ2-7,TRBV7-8,CASSPQADRGSYEQYF
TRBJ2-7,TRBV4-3,CASSQKRRAEQYF